This T cell receptor beta chain was found in a study of long-term antiretroviral therapy in people with HIV. Study at large: The immediate-ART recommendation dates to 2015, and the earliest samples predate it by about a decade.

With regard to this clone: Its antigen is unidentified.

Researchers report immunoSEQ v3.0 was run at survey level. Sequencing used immunoSEQ multiplex PCR; TCRdb keeps in-frame clones, though not all of them. Of tens of thousands of clones in the sample, 75% to 95% are singletons; the top ten hold approximately 4.3%. Broader study findings: Clonal populations expanded prior to ART predominated within the repertoire at all time points.

V was clipped by 5 bases and J by 6 bases; unmatched bases: 7. CDR1 and CDR2 from the germline V gene are MNHEY and SMNVEV (reference sequence). The CDR3 length is 14 residues. The sequences come from unsorted PBMCs, collected about 5.3 years after starting antiretroviral therapy. J is TRBJ2-1 and V is TRBV27; 7 bases line up with TRBD1. The sequence came from a woman between 35 and 50 years old with HIV. The CDR3 DNA follows: TGTGCCAGCAGTGTCGACAGGGCCCCCAATGAGCAGTTCTTC. It specifies CASSVDRAPNEQFF.